Following are 11 T cell receptor beta chains from one sample sequenced in a study of Graves' ophthalmopathy and Graves' hyperthyroidism. Amplified material comprised TCR beta CDR3 regions derived from RNA transcripts. HTBI-primed first-round RT-PCR preceded second-round multiplex PCR. Using its own MiXCR run on the multiplex PCR reads, TCRdb lists one record per CDR3 protein. The data contain 740,000 or so distinct CDR3 sequences, roughly two fifths of them singletons. Sequencing was done on a sample of peripheral blood. The receptors stem from an adult man with Graves' ophthalmopathy.

Only one count was recorded for this clonotype. This CDR3 is CASSLSKGGAVTQYF. The CDR3 DNA reads as TGCGCCAGCAGTTTATCGAAAGGGGGCGCGGTGACCCAGTACTTC. The V call is TRBV10-2, the J call TRBJ2-5; 7 bases are a match to TRBD1. V gave up 5 bases and J gave up 7 bases; unmatched junction bases: 13. Germline lookup yields CDR1 WSHSY and CDR2 SAAADI. The CDR3 is 15 amino acids.

A remark on this clonotype: Sequence at one end of the junction differs from germline and may be a read error. V usage is TRBV10-3 and J usage is TRBJ2-7; 9 bases fit TRBD2. The CDR3 runs 17 residues. CDR1 and CDR2 from the germline V gene are ENHRY and SYGVKD. The CDR3 spells CASSYSGASGIKHEQYF. CDR3 coding DNA: TGTGCCAGCAGTTACTCCGGGGCTAGCGGGATTAAACACGAGCAGTACTTC.

This clonotype was seen many times. V is TRBV7-9 and J is TRBJ1-3, with 7 bases lining up with TRBD1. Looked up from germline, CDR1 is SEHNR and CDR2 is FQNEAQ (reference sequence). The CDR3 runs to 14 residues. J lost 2 bases, V lost 5 bases, and 3 bases had no gene match. The CDR3 reads CASSPGTAGNTIYF. CDR3 nucleotides: TGTGCCAGCAGCCCGGGGACAGCTGGAAACACCATATATTTT.

With respect to this clonotype: Because it lacks the conserved phenylalanine or tryptophan at the end, this CDR3 is likely a read error. The genes are TRBV20-1 and TRBJ2-5, with D possibly TRBD2 on 7 matching bases. The CDR3 totals 16 residues. In germline, CDR1 is DFQATT, CDR2 SNEGSKA (reference sequence). V was trimmed by 6 bases and J by 4 bases, leaving 24 bases between them. CDR3 sequence: CSASVPGGLFVETQYV. CDR3 nucleotide sequence: TGCAGTGCCTCGGTCCCGGGGGGCCTATTCGTAGAGACCCAGTACGTC.

This clonotype has more than one count but fewer than ten. The chain recombines TRBV25-1 with TRBJ1-2; D is unresolved. The germline V gene has CDR1 MGHDK and CDR2 SYGVNS. The CDR3 spans 14 residues. Trimming shortened V by 5 bases and J by 4 bases, and 14 bases separated the two germline ends. The CDR3 region has the DNA TGTGCCAGCAGTTTACGACACTCGGGCTATGGCTACACCTTC. Its protein product is CASSLRHSGYGYTF.

The V and J genes are TRBV10-1 and TRBJ1-2, with 10 bases that match TRBD1. The V gene's germline CDR1 is WNHNN and CDR2 SYGVQD (reference sequence). Losses at the gene ends were 3 bases for V and 2 bases for J; bases not matched to a gene: 15. This CDR3 has 19 amino acids. The CDR3 bases are TGCGCCAGCAGTGATAGACGGACACCACTGGACAGGGGGAACTATGGCTACACCTTC. It encodes CASSDRRTPLDRGNYGYTF.

The rearrangement joins TRBV16 to TRBJ1-4; D may be TRBD1 (5 bases). This CDR3 has 13 residues. V was trimmed by 0 bases and J by 8 bases, leaving 7 bases between them. CDR1 and CDR2 from the germline V gene are KGHSY and FQNENV. The CDR3 nucleotides are TGTGCCAGCAGCCAATCCGAGGGGGAAAAACTGTTTTTT. Translation gives CASSQSEGEKLFF.

This clonotype was seen ten or more times. J is TRBJ1-6 and V is TRBV7-9; tentative D call: TRBD1 (5 bases). V lost 5 bases to trimming and J lost 5 bases, with 16 bases between them. There are 16 residues in the CDR3. CDR1 and CDR2 from the germline V gene are SEHNR and FQNEAQ (reference sequence). For the CDR3, the DNA is TGTGCCAGCAGCCACGGGACGCAAGATGATAATTCACCCCTCCACTTT. Protein: CASSHGTQDDNSPLHF.

In the case of this clonotype: A much larger clone differs by one base, so this may be a read error. J is TRBJ2-5 and V is TRBV20-1, with D uncertain. Trimming shortened V by 0 bases and J by 6 bases, and 17 bases separated the two germline ends. The CDR3 is made up of 15 amino acids. Germline lookup yields CDR1 DFQATT and CDR2 SNEGSKA (reference sequence). CDR3 sequence: CSARDSTDLQKTQYF. The CDR3 DNA is TGCAGTGCTAGAGACTCCACTGACTTACAAAAGACCCAGTACTTC.

This clonotype was detected many times. The chain employs TRBV19 and TRBJ1-1; D is unclear. V dropped 4 bases and J dropped 5 bases, with 11 bases sitting between them. This CDR3 contains 13 residues. CDR1 is LNHDA, CDR2 SQIVND, per germline (reference sequence). Here the CDR3 reads CASSTWKWTEAFF. For the CDR3, the DNA is TGTGCCAGTAGTACCTGGAAGTGGACTGAAGCTTTCTTT.

As regards this clonotype: One end of the junction fails to match germline, which may point to a read error. This sequence joins TRBV7-9 and TRBJ2-5, with a weak D call TRBD1 (6 bases). The CDR3 covers 14 residues. CDR1 is SEHNR and CDR2 is FQNEAQ in the germline V gene (reference sequence). The CDR3 here is CVSSLRQAQETQYF. In DNA, the CDR3 is TGTGTCAGCAGCTTAAGACAGGCCCAAGAGACCCAGTACTTC.